This record looks at one TCR beta chain sequence and its context. It may be a read error: a sequence one base away is much more abundant. The record originates from a study of molecular identifiers for immune sequencing clone quantification. The use of previously described methods and listed TCR primers produced the bulk TCR libraries. In TCRdb, the PCR reads were re-called with MiXCR into one record per CDR3 protein. The data contain 85,000 to 90,000 distinct CDR3 sequences, 19% of them singletons. Preparation of naive CD8 libraries involved roughly 17,000 to 1,000,000 sorted cells and 10%, 30% or 50% RNA. Sequencing used naive CD8+ T cells from blood, with Jurkat cell RNA spiked in. Subset noted: FACS-sorted CD8+CD4-CCR7+CD45RA+ naive T cells. This TCR was sampled from a human donor in good health. Some libraries in this study had Jurkat cell RNA spiked in.

The CDR3 region is CASSQDRGDYELYF. As DNA, the CDR3 is TGCGCCAGCAGCCAAGATCGGGGGGACTACGAGCTGTACTTC. The rearrangement joins TRBV4-3 to TRBJ2-7; 7 bases fit TRBD2. CDR3 length equals 14 residues. Germline V gene sequence: CDR1 LGHNA, CDR2 YSLEER.